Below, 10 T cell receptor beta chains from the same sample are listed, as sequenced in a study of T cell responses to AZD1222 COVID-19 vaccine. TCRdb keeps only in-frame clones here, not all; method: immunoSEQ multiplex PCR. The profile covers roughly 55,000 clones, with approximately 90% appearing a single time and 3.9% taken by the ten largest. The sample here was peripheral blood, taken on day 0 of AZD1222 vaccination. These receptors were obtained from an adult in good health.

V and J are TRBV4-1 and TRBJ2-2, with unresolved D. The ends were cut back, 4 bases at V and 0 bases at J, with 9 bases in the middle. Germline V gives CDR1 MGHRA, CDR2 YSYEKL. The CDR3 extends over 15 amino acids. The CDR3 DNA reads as TGCGCCAGCAGCCCGTGGGGTACGAACACCGGGGAGCTGTTTTTT. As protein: CASSPWGTNTGELFF.

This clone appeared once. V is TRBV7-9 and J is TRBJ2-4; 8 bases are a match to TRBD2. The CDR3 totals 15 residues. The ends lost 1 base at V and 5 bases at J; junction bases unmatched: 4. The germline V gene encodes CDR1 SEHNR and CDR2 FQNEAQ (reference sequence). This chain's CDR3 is CASSLGGLVENIQYF. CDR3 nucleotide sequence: TGTGCCAGCAGCTTAGGGGGACTAGTCGAAAACATTCAGTACTTC.

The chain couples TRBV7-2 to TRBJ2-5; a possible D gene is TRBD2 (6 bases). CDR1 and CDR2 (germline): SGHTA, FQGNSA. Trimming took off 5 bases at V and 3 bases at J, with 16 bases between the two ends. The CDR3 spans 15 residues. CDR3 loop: CASSDTGVWEETQYF. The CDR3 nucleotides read TGTGCCAGCAGCGACACGGGGGTTTGGGAAGAGACCCAGTACTTC. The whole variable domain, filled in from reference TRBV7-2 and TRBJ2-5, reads GAGVSQSPSNKVTEKGKDVELRCDPISGHTALYWYRQSLGQGLEFLIYFQGNSAPDKSGLPSDRFSAERTGGSVSTLTIQRTQQEDSAVYLCASSDTGVWEETQYFGPGTRLLVL.

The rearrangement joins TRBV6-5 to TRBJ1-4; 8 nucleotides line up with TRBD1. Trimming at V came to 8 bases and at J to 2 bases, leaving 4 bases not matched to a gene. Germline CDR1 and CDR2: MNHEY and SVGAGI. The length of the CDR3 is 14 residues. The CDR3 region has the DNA TGTGCCAGCGGCCACAGGGGGACTAATGAAAAACTGTTTTTT. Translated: CASGHRGTNEKLFF.

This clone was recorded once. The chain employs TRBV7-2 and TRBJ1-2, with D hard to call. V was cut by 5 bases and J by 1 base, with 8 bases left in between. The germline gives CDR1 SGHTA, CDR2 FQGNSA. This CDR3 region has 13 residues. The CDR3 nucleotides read TGTGCCAGCAGCCTTCCAGTTAACTATGGCTACACCTTC. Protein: CASSLPVNYGYTF.

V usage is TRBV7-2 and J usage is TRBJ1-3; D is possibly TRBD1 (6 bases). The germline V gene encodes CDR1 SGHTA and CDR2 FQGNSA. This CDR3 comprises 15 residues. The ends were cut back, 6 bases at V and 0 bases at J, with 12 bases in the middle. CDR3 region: CASRQQGPSGNTIYF. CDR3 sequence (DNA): TGTGCCAGCAGACAACAGGGCCCCTCTGGAAACACCATATATTTT.

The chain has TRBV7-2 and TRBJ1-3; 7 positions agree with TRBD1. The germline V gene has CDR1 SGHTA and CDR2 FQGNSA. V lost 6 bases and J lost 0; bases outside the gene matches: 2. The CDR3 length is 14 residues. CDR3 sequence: CASSSGGSGNTIYF. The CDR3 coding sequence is TGTGCCAGCAGTTCAGGGGGCTCTGGAAACACCATATATTTT.

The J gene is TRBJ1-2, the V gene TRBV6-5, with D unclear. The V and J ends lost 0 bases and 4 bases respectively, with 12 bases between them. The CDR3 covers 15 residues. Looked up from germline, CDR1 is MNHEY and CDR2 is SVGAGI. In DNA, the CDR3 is TGTGCCAGCAGTTACTCGCAGGTCAGCTCCTATGGCTACACCTTC. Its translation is CASSYSQVSSYGYTF.

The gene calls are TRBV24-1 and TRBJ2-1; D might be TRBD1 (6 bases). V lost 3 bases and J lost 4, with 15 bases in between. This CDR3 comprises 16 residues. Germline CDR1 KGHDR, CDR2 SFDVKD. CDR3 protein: CATSDARGQIYNEQFF. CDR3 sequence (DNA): TGTGCCACCAGTGATGCCCGCGGACAGATATACAATGAGCAGTTCTTC.

CDR3 in amino acids: CASSLDSGVSNQPQHF. DNA of the CDR3: TGCGCCAGCAGCTTGGATTCAGGGGTTAGCAATCAGCCCCAGCATTTT. The rearrangement links TRBV5-1 to TRBJ1-5, with D possibly matching TRBD1 (6 bases). V was cut by 0 bases and J by 0 bases, with 10 bases left in between. Germline V gene data show CDR1 as SGHRS and CDR2 as YFSETQ. This CDR3 comprises 16 residues.